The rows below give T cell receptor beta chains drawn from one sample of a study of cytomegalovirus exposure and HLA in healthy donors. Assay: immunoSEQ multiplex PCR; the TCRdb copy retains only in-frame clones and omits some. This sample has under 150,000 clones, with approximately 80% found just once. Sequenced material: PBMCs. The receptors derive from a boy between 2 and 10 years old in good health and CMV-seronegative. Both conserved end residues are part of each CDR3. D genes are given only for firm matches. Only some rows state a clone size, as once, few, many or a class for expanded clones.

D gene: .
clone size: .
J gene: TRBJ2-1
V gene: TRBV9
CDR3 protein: CASSPLSTGDEQFF
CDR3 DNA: TGTGCCAGCAGCCCCCTTTCCACGGGGGATGAGCAGTTCTTC

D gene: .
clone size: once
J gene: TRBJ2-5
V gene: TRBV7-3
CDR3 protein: CASSRRRGLGYQETQYF
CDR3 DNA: TGTGCCAGCAGCCGGAGGAGGGGATTAGGGTACCAAGAGACCCAGTACTTC

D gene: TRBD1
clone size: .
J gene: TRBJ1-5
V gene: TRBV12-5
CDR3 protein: CASAPDRGHQPQHF
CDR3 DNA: TGTGCTAGTGCCCCGGACAGGGGACATCAGCCCCAGCATTTT

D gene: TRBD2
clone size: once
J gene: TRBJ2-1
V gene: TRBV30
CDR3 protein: CAWGSGTSGYNEQFF
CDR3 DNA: TGTGCCTGGGGCTCCGGAACTAGCGGCTACAATGAGCAGTTCTTC

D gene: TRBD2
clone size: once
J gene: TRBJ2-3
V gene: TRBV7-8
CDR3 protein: CASSLEVLAGLTDTQYF
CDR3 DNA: TGTGCCAGCAGCTTAGAGGTCCTAGCGGGGCTCACAGATACGCAGTATTTT

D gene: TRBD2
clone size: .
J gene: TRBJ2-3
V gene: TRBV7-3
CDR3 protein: CASSLGTSGMDTQYF
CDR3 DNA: TGTGCCAGCAGTTTGGGGACTAGCGGCATGGATACGCAGTATTTT

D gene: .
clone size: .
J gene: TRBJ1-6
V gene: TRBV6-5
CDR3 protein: CASSYSNGGTPLHF
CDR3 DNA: TGTGCCAGCAGTTACTCGAATGGGGGGACACCCCTCCACTTT

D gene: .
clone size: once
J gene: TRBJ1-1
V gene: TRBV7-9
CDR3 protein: CSSSFQGNTEAFF
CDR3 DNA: TGTTCCAGCAGCTTCCAGGGGAACACTGAAGCTTTCTTT

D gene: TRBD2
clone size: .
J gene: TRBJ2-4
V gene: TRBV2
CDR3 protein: CASSPGQRGIVSKNIQYF
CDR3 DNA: TGTGCCAGCAGTCCCGGCCAGCGGGGAATCGTATCCAAAAACATTCAGTACTTC

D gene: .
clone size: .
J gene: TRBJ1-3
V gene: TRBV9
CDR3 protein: CASIVGQVGGNTIYF
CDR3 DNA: TGTGCCAGTATAGTGGGGCAGGTCGGCGGAAACACCATATATTTT

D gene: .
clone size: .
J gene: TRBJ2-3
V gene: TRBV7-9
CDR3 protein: CASRPLQGWETDTQYF
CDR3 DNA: TGTGCCAGCAGACCGTTACAGGGATGGGAGACAGATACGCAGTATTTT

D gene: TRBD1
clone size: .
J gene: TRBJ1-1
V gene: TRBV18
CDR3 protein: CASSSSKQGATEAFF
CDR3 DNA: TGTGCCAGCTCATCTTCGAAACAGGGGGCAACTGAAGCTTTCTTT

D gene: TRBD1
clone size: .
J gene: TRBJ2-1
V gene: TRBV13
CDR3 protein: CASSRTGGFSDEQFF
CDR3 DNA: TGTGCCAGCAGCCGGACAGGCGGTTTTTCCGATGAGCAGTTCTTC

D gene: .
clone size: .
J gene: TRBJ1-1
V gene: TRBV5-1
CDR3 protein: CASSRTVNTEAFF
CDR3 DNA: TGCGCCAGCAGCCGTACAGTGAACACTGAAGCTTTCTTT

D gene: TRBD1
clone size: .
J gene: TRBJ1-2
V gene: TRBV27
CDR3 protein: CASKGTGGKYGYTF
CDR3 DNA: TGTGCCAGCAAGGGAACAGGGGGGAAATATGGCTACACCTTC

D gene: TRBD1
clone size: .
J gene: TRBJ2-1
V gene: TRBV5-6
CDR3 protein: CASIMTGVLDEQFF
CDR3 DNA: TGTGCCAGTATTATGACAGGGGTTTTGGATGAGCAGTTCTTC

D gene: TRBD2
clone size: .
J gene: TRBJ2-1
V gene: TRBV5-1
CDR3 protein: CASSLLAGQTSYNEQFF
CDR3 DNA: TGCGCCAGCAGCTTGCTAGCGGGGCAGACTTCCTACAATGAGCAGTTCTTC

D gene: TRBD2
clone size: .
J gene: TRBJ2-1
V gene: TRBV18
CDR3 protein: CASSPREGGGGRFDNGQFF
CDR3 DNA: TGTGCCAGCTCACCCCGGGAGGGTGGCGGGGGCCGCTTTGACAATGGGCAGTTCTTC

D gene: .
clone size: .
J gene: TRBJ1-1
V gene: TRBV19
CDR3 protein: CASSITVERIEAFF
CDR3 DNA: TGTGCCAGTAGTATCACTGTCGAGCGGATTGAAGCTTTCTTT

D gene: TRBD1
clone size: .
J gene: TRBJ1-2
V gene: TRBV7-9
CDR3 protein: CASRPRVGGNGYTF
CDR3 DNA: TGTGCCAGCAGACCCCGGGTAGGGGGCAATGGCTACACCTTC

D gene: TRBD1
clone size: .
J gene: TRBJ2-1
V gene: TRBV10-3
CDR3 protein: CAISEVVRQGPNEQFF
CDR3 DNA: TGTGCCATCAGTGAGGTCGTACGACAGGGCCCCAATGAGCAGTTCTTC

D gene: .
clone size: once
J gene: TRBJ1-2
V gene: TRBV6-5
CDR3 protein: CASSYSDSYGYTF
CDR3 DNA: TGTGCCAGCAGTTACTCGGACAGCTATGGCTACACCTTC

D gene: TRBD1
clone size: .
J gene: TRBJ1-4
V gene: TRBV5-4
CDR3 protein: CASSPRTGATNEKLFF
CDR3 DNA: TGTGCCAGCAGTCCTCGCACAGGGGCAACTAATGAAAAACTGTTTTTT

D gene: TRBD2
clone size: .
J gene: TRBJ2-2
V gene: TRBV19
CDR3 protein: CASKRGLTGELFF
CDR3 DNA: TGTGCCAGTAAGCGGGGGTTGACCGGGGAGCTGTTTTTT

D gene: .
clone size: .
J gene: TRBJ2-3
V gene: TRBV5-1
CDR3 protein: CASSLDGSATDTQYF
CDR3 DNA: TGCGCCAGCAGCTTGGACGGGAGCGCCACAGATACGCAGTATTTT

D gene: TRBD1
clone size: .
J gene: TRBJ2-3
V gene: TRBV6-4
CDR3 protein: CASSAGQGGTDTQYF
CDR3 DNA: TGTGCCAGCAGCGCGGGACAGGGGGGCACAGATACGCAGTATTTT

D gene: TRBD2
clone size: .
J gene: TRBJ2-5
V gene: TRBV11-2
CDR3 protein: CASSDGRGQETQYF
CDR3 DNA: TGTGCCAGCAGCGATGGGAGGGGACAAGAGACCCAGTACTTC

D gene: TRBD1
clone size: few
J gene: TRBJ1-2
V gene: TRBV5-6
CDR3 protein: CASSEGTGTYGYTF
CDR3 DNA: TGTGCCAGCTCCGAGGGGACAGGGACCTATGGCTACACCTTC

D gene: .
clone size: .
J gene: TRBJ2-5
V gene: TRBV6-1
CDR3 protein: CASSEARVDQTQYF
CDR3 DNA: TGTGCCAGCAGTGAAGCGCGGGTTGACCAGACCCAGTACTTC

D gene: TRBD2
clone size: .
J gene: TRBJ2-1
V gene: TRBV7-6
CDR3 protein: CASSLETSDNEQFF
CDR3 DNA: TGTGCCAGCAGCTTAGAGACTAGCGACAATGAGCAGTTCTTC

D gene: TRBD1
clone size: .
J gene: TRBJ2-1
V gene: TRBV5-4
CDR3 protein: CASSLQTGGSYNEQFF
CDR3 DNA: TGTGCCAGCAGCTTACAGACAGGGGGCTCCTACAATGAGCAGTTCTTC

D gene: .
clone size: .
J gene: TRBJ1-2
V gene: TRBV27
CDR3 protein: CASSFVGLGGYGYTF
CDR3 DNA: TGTGCCAGCAGTTTTGTGGGACTAGGGGGGTATGGCTACACCTTC

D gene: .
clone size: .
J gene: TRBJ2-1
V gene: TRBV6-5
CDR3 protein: CASSYSRVAHNEQFF
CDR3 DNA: TGTGCCAGCAGTTACTCCAGGGTAGCCCACAATGAGCAGTTCTTC

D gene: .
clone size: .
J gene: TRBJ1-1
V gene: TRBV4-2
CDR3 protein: CASSQDRETGAEAFF
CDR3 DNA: TGTGCCAGCAGCCAAGACAGGGAAACGGGAGCTGAAGCTTTCTTT

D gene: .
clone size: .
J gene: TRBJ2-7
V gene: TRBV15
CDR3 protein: CATSRDPGFSYEQYF
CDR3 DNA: TGTGCCACCAGCAGAGATCCAGGATTCTCCTACGAGCAGTACTTC

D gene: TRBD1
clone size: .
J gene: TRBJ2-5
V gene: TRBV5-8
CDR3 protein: CASSLDLPGQGKEETQYF
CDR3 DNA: TGTGCCAGCAGCTTGGACCTGCCGGGACAGGGCAAGGAAGAGACCCAGTACTTC

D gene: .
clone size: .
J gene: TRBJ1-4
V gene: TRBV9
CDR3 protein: CASSGIGQGEKLFF
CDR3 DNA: TGTGCCAGCAGCGGGATCGGTCAGGGTGAAAAACTGTTTTTT

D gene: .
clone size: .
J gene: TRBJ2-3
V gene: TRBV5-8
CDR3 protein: CASSPYTDTQYF
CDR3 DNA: TGTGCCAGCAGCCCCTACACAGATACGCAGTATTTT

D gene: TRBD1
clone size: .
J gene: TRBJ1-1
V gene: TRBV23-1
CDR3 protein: CAREGQTNTEAFF
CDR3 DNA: TGCGCCAGGGAGGGACAGACGAACACTGAAGCTTTCTTT

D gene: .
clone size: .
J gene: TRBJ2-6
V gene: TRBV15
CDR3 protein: CATSPQSSGANVLTF
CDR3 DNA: TGTGCCACCAGCCCCCAGTCTTCTGGGGCCAACGTCCTGACTTTC

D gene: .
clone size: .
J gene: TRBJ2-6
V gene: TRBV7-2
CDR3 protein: CASRGSGSPGANVLTF
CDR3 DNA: TGTGCCAGCAGGGGAAGCGGTTCCCCTGGGGCCAACGTCCTGACTTTC

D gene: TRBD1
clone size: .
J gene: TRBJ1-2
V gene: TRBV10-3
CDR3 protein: CAINESGTGVLRGYTF
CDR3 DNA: TGTGCCATCAATGAGTCCGGGACAGGGGTGCTGCGCGGCTACACCTTC

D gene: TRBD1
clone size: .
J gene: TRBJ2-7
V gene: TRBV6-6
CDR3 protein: CASSTSGQTSYEQYF
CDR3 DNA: TGTGCCAGCAGTACATCGGGACAGACCTCCTACGAGCAGTACTTC

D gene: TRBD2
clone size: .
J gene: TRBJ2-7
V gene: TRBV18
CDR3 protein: CASSLSGGYEQYF
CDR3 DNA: TGTGCCAGCTCGCTTAGCGGGGGCTACGAGCAGTACTTC

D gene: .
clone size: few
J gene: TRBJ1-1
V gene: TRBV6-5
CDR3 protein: CASNWRENTEAFF
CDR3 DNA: TGTGCCAGCAATTGGCGGGAGAACACTGAAGCTTTCTTT

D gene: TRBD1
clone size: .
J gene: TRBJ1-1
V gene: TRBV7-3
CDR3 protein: CASSSGQGAETEAFF
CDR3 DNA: TGTGCCAGCAGCTCTGGACAGGGGGCTGAAACTGAAGCTTTCTTT

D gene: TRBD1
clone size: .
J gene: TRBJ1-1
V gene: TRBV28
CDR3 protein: CASRLTGLGTPNTEAFF
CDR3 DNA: TGTGCCAGCAGGTTGACAGGGTTGGGAACTCCGAACACTGAAGCTTTCTTT

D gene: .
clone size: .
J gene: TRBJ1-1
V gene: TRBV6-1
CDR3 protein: CASSADQGFTEAFF
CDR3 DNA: TGTGCCAGCAGTGCCGATCAGGGTTTCACTGAAGCTTTCTTT

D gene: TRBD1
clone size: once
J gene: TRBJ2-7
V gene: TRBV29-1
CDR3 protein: CSVLGQGVTYEQYF
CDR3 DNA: TGCAGCGTTTTGGGACAGGGTGTGACCTACGAGCAGTACTTC

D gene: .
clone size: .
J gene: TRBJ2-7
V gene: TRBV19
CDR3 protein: CASSIARDEQYF
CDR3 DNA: TGTGCCAGTAGTATCGCCAGGGACGAGCAGTACTTC

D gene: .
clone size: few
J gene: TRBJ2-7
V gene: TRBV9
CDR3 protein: CASSARDRTYEQYF
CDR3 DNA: TGTGCCAGCAGCGCGCGGGACAGAACCTACGAGCAGTACTTC

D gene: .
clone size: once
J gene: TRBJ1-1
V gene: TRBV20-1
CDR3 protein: CSARIQVEAFF
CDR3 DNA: TGCAGTGCTAGAATACAGGTTGAAGCTTTCTTT

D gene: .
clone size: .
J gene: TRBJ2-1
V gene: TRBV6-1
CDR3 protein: CASRRTTGSYNEQFF
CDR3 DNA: TGTGCCAGCCGTCGGACGACAGGCTCCTACAATGAGCAGTTCTTC

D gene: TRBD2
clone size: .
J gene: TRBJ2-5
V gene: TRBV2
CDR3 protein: CASSLAARRETQYF
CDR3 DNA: TGTGCCAGCAGCCTAGCGGCCCGAAGAGAGACCCAGTACTTC

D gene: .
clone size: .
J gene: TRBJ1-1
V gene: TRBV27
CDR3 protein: CASSLSGGNTEAFF
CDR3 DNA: TGTGCCAGCAGTTTATCGGGGGGGAACACTGAAGCTTTCTTT

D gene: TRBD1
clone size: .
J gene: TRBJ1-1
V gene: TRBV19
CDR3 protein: CASSPGQLTHTEAFF
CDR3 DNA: TGTGCCAGTAGTCCGGGACAGCTGACCCACACTGAAGCTTTCTTT

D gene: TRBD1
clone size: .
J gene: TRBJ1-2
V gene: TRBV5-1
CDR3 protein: CASSSYPGTVDYGYTF
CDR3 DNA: TGCGCCAGCAGCTCGTACCCCGGGACAGTAGATTATGGCTACACCTTC

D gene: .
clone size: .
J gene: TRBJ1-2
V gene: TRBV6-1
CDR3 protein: CATEGGGGYTF
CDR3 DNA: TGTGCCACCGAAGGCGGGGGTGGCTACACCTTC